This TCR beta chain was obtained from a study of shared clonotypes between healthy human individuals. Germline loops: CDR1 WSHSY, CDR2 SAAADI. Trimming stripped 3 bases from V and 3 bases from J, with 12 bases between. The CDR3 totals 14 residues. Regarding this clone: Its target is not known.

Study conclusions and caveats: A handful of donors showed sharing of approximately 5% of naive CD4 clonotypes.

Sequencing used immunoSEQ multiplex PCR; TCRdb keeps in-frame clones, though not all of them. The sample lists 2 million to 3 million clones, just over 90% seen once, with around 0.14% in the top ten. The chain recombines TRBV10-2 with TRBJ2-7; D is possibly TRBD2 (5 bases). The source of this sequence is a man between 18 and 35 years old in good health. Sequenced: naive CD4+ T cells sorted from blood. Subset of the sample: CD45RA+ positively selected. The CDR3 coding sequence is TGCGCCAGCAGTGATCGTGAGGGCATCTACGAGCAGTACTTC. It encodes CASSDREGIYEQYF.